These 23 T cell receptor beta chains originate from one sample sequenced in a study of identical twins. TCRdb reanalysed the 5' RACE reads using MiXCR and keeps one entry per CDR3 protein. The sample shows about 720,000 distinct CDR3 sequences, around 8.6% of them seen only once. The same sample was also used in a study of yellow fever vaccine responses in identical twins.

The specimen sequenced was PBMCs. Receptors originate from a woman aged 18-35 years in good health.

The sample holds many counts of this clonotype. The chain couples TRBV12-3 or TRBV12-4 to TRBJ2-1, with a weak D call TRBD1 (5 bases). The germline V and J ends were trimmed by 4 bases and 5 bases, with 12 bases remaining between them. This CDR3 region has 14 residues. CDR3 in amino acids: CASSWGLTDNEQFF. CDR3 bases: TGTGCCAGCAGTTGGGGCCTTACGGACAATGAGCAGTTCTTC.

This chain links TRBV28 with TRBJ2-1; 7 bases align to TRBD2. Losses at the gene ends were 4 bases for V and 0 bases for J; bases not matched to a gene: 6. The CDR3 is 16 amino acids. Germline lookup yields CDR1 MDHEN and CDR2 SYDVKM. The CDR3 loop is CASSWEREDSYNEQFF. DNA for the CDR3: TGTGCCAGCAGTTGGGAACGGGAGGACTCCTACAATGAGCAGTTCTTC.

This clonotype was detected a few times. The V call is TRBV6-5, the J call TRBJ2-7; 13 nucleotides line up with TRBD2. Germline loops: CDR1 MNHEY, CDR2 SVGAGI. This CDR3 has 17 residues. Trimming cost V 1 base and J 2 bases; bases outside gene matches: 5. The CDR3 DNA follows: TGTGCCAGCAGTTACTTCAACGGACTAGCGGGAGCCTACGAGCAGTACTTC. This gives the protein CASSYFNGLAGAYEQYF.

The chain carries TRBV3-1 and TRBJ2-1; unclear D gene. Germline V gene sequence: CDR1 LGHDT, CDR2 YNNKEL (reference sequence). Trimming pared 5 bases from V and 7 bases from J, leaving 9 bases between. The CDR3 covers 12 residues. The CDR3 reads CASSAQMNEQFF. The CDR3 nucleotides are TGTGCCAGCAGCGCACAGATGAATGAGCAGTTCTTC.

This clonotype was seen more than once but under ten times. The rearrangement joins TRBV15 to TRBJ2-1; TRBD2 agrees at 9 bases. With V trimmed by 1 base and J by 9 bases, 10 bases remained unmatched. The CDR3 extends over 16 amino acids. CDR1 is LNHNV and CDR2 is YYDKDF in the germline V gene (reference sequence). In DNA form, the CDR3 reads TGTGCCACCAGCAGAGCCCCTGGCCCAGCGGGGGGTGAGCAGTTCTTC. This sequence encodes CATSRAPGPAGGEQFF.

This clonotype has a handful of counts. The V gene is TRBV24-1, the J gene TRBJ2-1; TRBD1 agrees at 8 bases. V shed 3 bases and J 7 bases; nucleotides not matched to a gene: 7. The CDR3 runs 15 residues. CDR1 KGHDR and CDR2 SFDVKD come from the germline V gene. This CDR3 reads CATSDDGQGLNEQFF. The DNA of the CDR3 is TGTGCCACCAGTGATGACGGACAGGGTCTGAATGAGCAGTTCTTC.

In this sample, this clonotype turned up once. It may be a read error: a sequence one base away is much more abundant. The CDR3: CSADQGVITEAFF. CDR3 in DNA: TGCAGTGCTGATCAGGGGGTGATCACTGAAGCTTTCTTT. V gene TRBV20-1 combines with J gene TRBJ1-1; TRBD1 aligns across 7 bases. This CDR3 comprises 13 residues. CDR1 is DFQATT, CDR2 SNEGSKA, per germline (reference sequence). V was clipped by 5 bases and J by 4 bases; unmatched bases: 7.

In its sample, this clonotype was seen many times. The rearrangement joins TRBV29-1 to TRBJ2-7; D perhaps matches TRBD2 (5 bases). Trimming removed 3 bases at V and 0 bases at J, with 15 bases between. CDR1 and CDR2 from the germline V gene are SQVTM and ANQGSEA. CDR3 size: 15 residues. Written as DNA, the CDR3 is TGCAGCGTTGATTTGTGGGCTGGGAGCTCCTACGAGCAGTACTTC. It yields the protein CSVDLWAGSSYEQYF.

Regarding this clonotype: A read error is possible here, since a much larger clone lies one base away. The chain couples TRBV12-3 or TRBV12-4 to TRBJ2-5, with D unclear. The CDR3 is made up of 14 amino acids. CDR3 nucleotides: TGTGCCAGCAGTTTAGGCTGGCCGAAGTGGACCCACTACTTC. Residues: CASSLGWPKWTHYF.

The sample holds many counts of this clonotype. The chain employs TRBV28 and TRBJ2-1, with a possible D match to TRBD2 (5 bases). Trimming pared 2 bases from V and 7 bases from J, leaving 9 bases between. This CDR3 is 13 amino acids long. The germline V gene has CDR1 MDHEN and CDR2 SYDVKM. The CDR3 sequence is CASSLRGRNEQFF. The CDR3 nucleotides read TGTGCCAGCAGTTTACGAGGGCGGAATGAGCAGTTCTTC.

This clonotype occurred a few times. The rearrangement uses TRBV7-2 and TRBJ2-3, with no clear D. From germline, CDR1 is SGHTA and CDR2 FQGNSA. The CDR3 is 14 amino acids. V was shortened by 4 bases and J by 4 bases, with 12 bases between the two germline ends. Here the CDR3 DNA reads TGTGCCAGCAGCTCTATACGCGGTGCAGATACGCAGTATTTT. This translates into CASSSIRGADTQYF.

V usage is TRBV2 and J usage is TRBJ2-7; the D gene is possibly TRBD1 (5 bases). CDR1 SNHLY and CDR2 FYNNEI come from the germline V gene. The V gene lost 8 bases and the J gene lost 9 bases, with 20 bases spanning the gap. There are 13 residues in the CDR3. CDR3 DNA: TGTGCCAGCCTCGGTCTGACAGTTTTCGGGCAGTACTTC. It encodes CASLGLTVFGQYF.

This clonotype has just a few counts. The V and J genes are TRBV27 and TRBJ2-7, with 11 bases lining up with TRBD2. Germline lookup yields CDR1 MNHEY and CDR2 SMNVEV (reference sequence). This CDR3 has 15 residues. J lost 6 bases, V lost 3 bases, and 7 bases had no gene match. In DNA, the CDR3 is TGTGCCAGCAGTTTTGGGACTAGCGGACTCGTCGAGCAGTACTTC. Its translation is CASSFGTSGLVEQYF.

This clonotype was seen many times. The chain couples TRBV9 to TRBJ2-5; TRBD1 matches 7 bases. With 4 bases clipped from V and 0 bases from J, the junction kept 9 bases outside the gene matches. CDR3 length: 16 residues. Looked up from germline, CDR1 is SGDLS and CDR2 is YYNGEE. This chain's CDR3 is CASSNQDRAYQETQYF. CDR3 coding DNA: TGTGCCAGCAGCAACCAAGACAGGGCGTACCAAGAGACCCAGTACTTC.

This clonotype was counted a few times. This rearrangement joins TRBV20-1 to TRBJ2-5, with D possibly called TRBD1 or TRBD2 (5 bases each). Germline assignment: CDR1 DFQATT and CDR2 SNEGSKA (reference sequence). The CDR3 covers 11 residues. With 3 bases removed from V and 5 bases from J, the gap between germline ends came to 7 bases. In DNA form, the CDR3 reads TGCAGTGCTAGGGGGGAGGAGACCCAGTACTTC. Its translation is CSARGEETQYF.

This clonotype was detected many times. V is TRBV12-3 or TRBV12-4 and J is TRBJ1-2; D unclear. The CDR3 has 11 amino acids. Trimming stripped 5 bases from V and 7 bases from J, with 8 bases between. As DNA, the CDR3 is TGTGCCAGCAGTCGGCCACCTGGCTACACCTTC. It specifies CASSRPPGYTF.

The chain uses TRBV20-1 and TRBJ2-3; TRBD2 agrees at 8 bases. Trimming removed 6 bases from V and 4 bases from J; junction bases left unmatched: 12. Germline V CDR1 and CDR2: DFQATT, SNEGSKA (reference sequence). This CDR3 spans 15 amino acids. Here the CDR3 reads CSANPGGRGADTQYF. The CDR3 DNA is TGCAGTGCAAACCCGGGGGGGCGGGGTGCAGATACGCAGTATTTT.

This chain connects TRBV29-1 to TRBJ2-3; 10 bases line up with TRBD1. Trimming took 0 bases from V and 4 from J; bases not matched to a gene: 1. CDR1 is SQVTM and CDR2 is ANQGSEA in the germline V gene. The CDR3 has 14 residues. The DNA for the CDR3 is TGCAGCGTTGAAGAGGGACAGGGGTCAGATACGCAGTATTTT. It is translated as CSVEEGQGSDTQYF.

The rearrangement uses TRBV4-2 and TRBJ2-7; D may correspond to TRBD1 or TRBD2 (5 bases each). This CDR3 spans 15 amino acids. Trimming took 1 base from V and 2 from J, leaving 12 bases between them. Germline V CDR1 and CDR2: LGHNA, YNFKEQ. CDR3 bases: TGTGCCAGCAGCCAAGTTTCCGGGGCGGCCTACGAGCAGTACTTC. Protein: CASSQVSGAAYEQYF.

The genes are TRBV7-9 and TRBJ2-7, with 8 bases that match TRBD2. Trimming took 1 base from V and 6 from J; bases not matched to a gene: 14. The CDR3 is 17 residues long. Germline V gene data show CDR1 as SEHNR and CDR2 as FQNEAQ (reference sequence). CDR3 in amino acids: CASSLDRGRLASIEQYF. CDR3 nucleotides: TGTGCCAGCAGCTTAGATAGGGGACGACTAGCGTCGATCGAGCAGTACTTC.

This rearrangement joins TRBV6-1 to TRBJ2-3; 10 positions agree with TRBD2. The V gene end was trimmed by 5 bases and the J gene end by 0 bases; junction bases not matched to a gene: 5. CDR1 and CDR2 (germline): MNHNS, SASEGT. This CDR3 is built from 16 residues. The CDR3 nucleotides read TGTGCCAGCAGTCGGACTAGCGGAAAGAGCACAGATACGCAGTATTTT. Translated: CASSRTSGKSTDTQYF.

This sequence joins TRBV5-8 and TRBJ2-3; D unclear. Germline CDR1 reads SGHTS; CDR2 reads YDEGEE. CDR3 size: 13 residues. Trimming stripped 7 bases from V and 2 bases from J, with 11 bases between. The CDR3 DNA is TGTGCCAGCCTGATTGACCTCACAGATACGCAGTATTTT. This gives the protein CASLIDLTDTQYF.

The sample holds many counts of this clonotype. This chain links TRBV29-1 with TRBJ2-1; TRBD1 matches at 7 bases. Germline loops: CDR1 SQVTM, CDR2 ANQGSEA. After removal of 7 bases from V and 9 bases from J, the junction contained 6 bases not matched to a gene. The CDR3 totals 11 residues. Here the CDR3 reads CSGTTGLEQFF. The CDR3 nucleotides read TGCAGCGGGACGACAGGGCTTGAGCAGTTCTTC.